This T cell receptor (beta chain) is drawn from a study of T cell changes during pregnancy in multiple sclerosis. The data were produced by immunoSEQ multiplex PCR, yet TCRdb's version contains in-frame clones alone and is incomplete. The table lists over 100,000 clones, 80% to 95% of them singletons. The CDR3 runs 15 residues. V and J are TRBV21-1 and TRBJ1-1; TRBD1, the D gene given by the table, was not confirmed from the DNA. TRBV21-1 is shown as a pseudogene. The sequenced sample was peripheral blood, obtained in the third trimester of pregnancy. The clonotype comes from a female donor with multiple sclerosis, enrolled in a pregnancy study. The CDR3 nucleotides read TGTGCCAGCAGCCCCGGACAGGCGCCAAACACTGAAGCTTTCTTT. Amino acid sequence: CASSPGQAPNTEAFF.